Listed below are T cell receptor beta chains from one sample, sequenced in a study of shared clonotypes between healthy human individuals. Measured with immunoSEQ multiplex PCR; TCRdb has only the in-frame clones, and not every one. Of about 380,000 clones listed, about 97% are singletons. What was sequenced was memory CD8+ T cells sorted from blood. These receptor sequences come from a man aged 25-40 years in good health. CDR3s include the opening cysteine and the closing phenylalanine or tryptophan. D genes are given only for firm matches.

j_call v_call d_call cdr3_aa cdr3_nt
TRBJ2-4 TRBV19 NA CASSLRVDLAKNIQYF TGTGCCAGTTCCCTCAGGGTGGATCTAGCCAAAAACATTCAGTACTTC
TRBJ2-2 TRBV28 TRBD1 CASSPSPGQGAGELFF TGTGCCAGCAGTCCATCACCCGGACAGGGGGCCGGGGAGCTGTTTTTT
TRBJ2-3 TRBV7-2 TRBD2 CASSLVVGGITDTQYF TGTGCCAGCAGCTTAGTCGTGGGAGGGATCACAGATACGCAGTATTTT
TRBJ2-3 TRBV25-1 TRBD2 CASSVGRSSTDTQYF TGTGCCAGCAGTGTCGGGAGGTCTAGCACAGATACGCAGTATTTT
TRBJ2-7 TRBV21-1 NA CASSKRVVGHEQYF TGTGCCAGCAGCAAAAGGGTAGTCGGGCACGAGCAGTACTTC
TRBJ2-1 TRBV29-1 NA CSVANNEQFF TGCAGCGTAGCTAACAATGAGCAGTTCTTC
TRBJ1-5 TRBV4-1 TRBD1 CASSQVAGGGYQPQHF TGCGCCAGCAGCCAAGTGGCAGGGGGGGGTTATCAGCCCCAGCATTTT
TRBJ2-7 TRBV28 TRBD2 CASSSLSSGALYEQYF TGTGCCAGCAGCTCCCTCTCTAGCGGGGCCCTCTACGAGCAGTACTTC
TRBJ2-2 TRBV10-2 NA CASSVQGTGELFF TGCGCCAGCAGTGTCCAGGGGACCGGGGAGCTGTTTTTT
TRBJ1-1 TRBV27 NA CASSSAGYPFPAFF TGTGCCAGCAGTTCGGCAGGGTATCCCTTTCCGGCTTTCTTT
TRBJ2-5 TRBV5-1 TRBD1 CASSIGQAKETQYF TGCGCCAGCAGCATAGGACAGGCTAAAGAGACCCAGTACTTC
TRBJ2-7 TRBV28 TRBD1 CASCRDRDIYEQYF TGTGCCAGCTGCCGGGACAGGGATATCTACGAGCAGTACTTC
TRBJ1-1 TRBV7-9 NA CASSLVKKNTEAFF TGTGCCAGCAGCTTAGTGAAGAAGAACACTGAAGCTTTCTTT
TRBJ2-5 TRBV5-1 TRBD1 CASTRGLEKETQYF TGCGCCAGCACGAGGGGGCTAGAGAAAGAGACCCAGTACTTC
TRBJ1-5 TRBV19 NA CASSIDRGRSLQPQHF TGTGCCAGTAGTATTGATAGGGGGAGGTCTTTACAGCCCCAGCATTTT
TRBJ2-7 TRBV25-1 TRBD2 CASSDASGSIYEQYF TGTGCCAGCAGTGATGCTAGCGGGAGTATCTACGAGCAGTACTTC
TRBJ1-4 TRBV28 NA CASSSWGGGMFF TGTGCCAGCAGTTCCTGGGGTGGTGGTATGTTTTTT
TRBJ2-1 TRBV7-9 NA CASSLSWTFRGHYNEQFF TGTGCCAGCAGCTTAAGTTGGACCTTCAGGGGTCACTACAATGAGCAGTTCTTC